The source of this TCR beta chain is a study of shared clonotypes between healthy human individuals. This CDR3 region has 14 residues. Trimming at V came to 4 bases and at J to 5 bases, leaving 5 bases not matched to a gene. In germline, CDR1 is SGHNT, CDR2 YENEEA. Only in-frame clones appear in the TCRdb table, and some are missing; sequencing was by immunoSEQ multiplex PCR. Of hundreds of thousands of clones in the sample, 75% to 80% were seen once. Sequenced sample: PBMCs. This TCR derives from a woman aged 40-49 years in good health. Some clones in this sample may be carry-over from other donors' samples. The chain has TRBV11-3 and TRBJ2-5; 9 nucleotides match TRBD2. CDR3 coding DNA: TGTGCCAGCAGCTCACCGCGGGAGGGGGAGACCCAGTACTTC. Protein: CASSSPREGETQYF. The entire variable domain, with the rest obtained from reference TRBV11-3 and TRBJ2-5, is as follows: EAGVVQSPRYKIIEKKQPVAFWCNPISGHNTLYWYLQNLGQGPELLIRYENEEAVDDSQLPKDRFSAERLKGVDSTLKIQPAELGDSAVYLCASSSPREGETQYFGPGTRLLVL.